The 20 T cell receptor beta chains in this list originate from one sample, sequenced in a study of T-cell memory formation after mild COVID-19. One entry per CDR3 protein results from TCRdb running MiXCR on the 5' RACE reads. Of hundreds of thousands of distinct CDR3 sequences listed, less than 25% are singletons. Sequenced: PBMCs or a T cell subset sorted from them (not recorded which). Receptor source: an adult woman who had mild COVID-19 (a few samples of this study predate the infection). Cell type and time point are not known.

This clonotype was seen a few times. This chain joins TRBV12-3 or TRBV12-4 and TRBJ1-2; D uncertain. V shed 8 bases and J shed 0 bases, with 13 bases lying between them. The CDR3 is 14 residues long. The CDR3 DNA follows: TGTGCCAGCGGCTCGGGAGTATCTAACTATGGCTACACCTTC. This gives the protein CASGSGVSNYGYTF.

J is TRBJ2-7 and V is TRBV30; 8 bases fit TRBD1. Germline values: CDR1 GTSNPN, CDR2 SVGIG (reference sequence). This CDR3 is built from 14 residues. V shed 5 bases, J shed 2 bases, and the junction held 8 bases outside the gene matches. The CDR3 reads CAWEAKGQAYEQYF. The CDR3 coding sequence is TGTGCCTGGGAGGCTAAGGGACAGGCCTACGAGCAGTACTTC.

This clonotype was observed a handful of times. The chain carries TRBV24-1 and TRBJ1-1, with 9 bases fitting TRBD1. This CDR3 spans 12 amino acids. CDR1 and CDR2 from the germline V gene are KGHDR and SFDVKD. V shed 7 bases and J 6 bases; nucleotides not matched to a gene: 2. In DNA form, the CDR3 reads TGTGCCACCAGGGACAGGGGCGCTGAAGCTTTCTTT. It codes for CATRDRGAEAFF.

J is TRBJ2-2 and V is TRBV11-2, with TRBD2 matching 14 bases. J gave up 7 bases and V 3 bases, and 7 bases lay outside the gene matches. Germline V gene sequence: CDR1 SGHAT, CDR2 FQNNGV. This CDR3 has 17 amino acids. The CDR3 DNA sequence: TGTGCCAGCAGCTTGACTAGCGGGAGGGCCCTGAGCGGGGAGCTGTTTTTT. Its translation: CASSLTSGRALSGELFF.

This clonotype appeared a single time. DNA for the CDR3: TGTGCCAGCAGCAACTTAGGACAGCTTATTACAGATACGCAGTATTTT. It translates to CASSNLGQLITDTQYF. The chain carries TRBV21-1 and TRBJ2-3; no check of the table's D call, TRBD1, against the DNA was made. TRBV21-1 is annotated as a pseudogene. The length of the CDR3 is 16 residues.

The chain joins TRBV7-6 to TRBJ2-1; D remains ambiguous. The CDR3 consists of 16 residues. Germline CDR1 SGHVS, CDR2 FNYEAQ. The ends were cut back, 1 base at V and 6 bases at J, with 16 bases in the middle. In DNA form, the CDR3 reads TGTGCCAGCAGCTTAGGCTTAGGGATCGTGGCCAATGAGCAGTTCTTC. Translated: CASSLGLGIVANEQFF.

This clonotype was counted a few times. The gene calls are TRBV20-1 and TRBJ2-3, with unresolved D. Germline values: CDR1 DFQATT, CDR2 SNEGSKA (reference sequence). V lost 0 bases and J 8 bases, leaving 9 bases between the germline ends. The CDR3 extends over 12 amino acids. The CDR3 protein is CSARESVGTQYF. The CDR3 DNA reads TGCAGTGCTAGAGAATCCGTAGGTACGCAGTATTTT.

This clonotype was counted a few times. This chain links TRBV6-5 with TRBJ2-7, with D hard to call. The CDR3 totals 14 residues. Trimming stripped 8 bases from V and 2 bases from J, with 16 bases between. In germline, CDR1 is MNHEY, CDR2 SVGAGI. CDR3: CASVKAIGPYEQYF. The CDR3 nucleotides are TGTGCCAGCGTGAAGGCCATTGGACCCTACGAGCAGTACTTC.

The table lists this clonotype with a few counts. The CDR3 region has the DNA TGTGCCAGCAGCCCGGCGGTGGTACGGGAGACCCAGTACTTC. This codes for CASSPAVVRETQYF. The chain recombines TRBV7-9 with TRBJ2-5; D uncertain. CDR1 SEHNR and CDR2 FQNEAQ come from the germline V gene (reference sequence). The germline V and J ends were trimmed by 5 bases and 5 bases, with 15 bases remaining between them. CDR3 length: 14 amino acids.

This clonotype came up a few times. V is TRBV18 and J is TRBJ2-7; D is possibly TRBD1 (5 bases). Looked up from germline, CDR1 is KGHSH and CDR2 is LQKENI. Trimming pared 0 bases from V and 4 bases from J, leaving 13 bases between. This CDR3 spans 15 amino acids. The CDR3 DNA follows: TGTGCCAGCTCACCACCGATAGGGGATCGGTACGAGCAGTACTTC. Translating it yields CASSPPIGDRYEQYF.

The chain links TRBV7-6 to TRBJ2-7, with TRBD2 identical over 7 bases. The V gene's germline CDR1 is SGHVS and CDR2 FNYEAQ. The CDR3 contains 15 residues. The V and J ends lost 5 bases and 4 bases, in that order; junction bases with no gene match: 11. CDR3 sequence (DNA): TGTGCCAGCAGCGGCTTGGGGGAGGGCCCTTACGAGCAGTACTTC. Protein sequence: CASSGLGEGPYEQYF.

This chain links TRBV6-5 with TRBJ1-1; D uncertain. V gave up 6 bases and J gave up 4 bases, with 15 bases separating them. The V gene's germline CDR1 is MNHEY and CDR2 SVGAGI. The CDR3 is 14 residues long. CDR3 DNA sequence: TGTGCCAGCAGACCGGGTCCTTTGGTCACTGAAGCTTTCTTT. Residues: CASRPGPLVTEAFF.

This clonotype occurred many times. This chain joins TRBV25-1 and TRBJ2-7; TRBD1 agrees at 7 bases. This CDR3 has 13 amino acids. Germline V gene sequence: CDR1 MGHDK, CDR2 SYGVNS. Losses at the gene ends were 6 bases for V and 4 bases for J; bases not matched to a gene: 6. This CDR3 is CASRETGIYEQYF. In DNA form, the CDR3 reads TGTGCCAGCAGGGAGACAGGGATTTACGAGCAGTACTTC.

This clonotype turned up a few times. The chain links TRBV20-1 to TRBJ2-5; the match to TRBD1 covers 11 bases. CDR3 length equals 13 residues. After removal of 5 bases from V and 1 base from J, the junction contained 0 bases not matched to a gene. Germline values: CDR1 DFQATT, CDR2 SNEGSKA (reference sequence). The CDR3 coding sequence is TGCAGTGCTGGACAGGGGGCCCAAGAGACCCAGTACTTC. Translation gives CSAGQGAQETQYF.

The rearrangement links TRBV24-1 to TRBJ2-1; possible D gene TRBD2, 5 bases. In germline, CDR1 is KGHDR, CDR2 SFDVKD. V was trimmed by 3 bases and J by 7 bases, leaving 9 bases between them. The CDR3 has 13 amino acids. The CDR3 nucleotides are TGTGCCACCAGTGATGAGGGCTGGAATGAGCAGTTCTTC. Amino acids: CATSDEGWNEQFF.

V and J are TRBV18 and TRBJ1-1, with D maybe TRBD1 (6 bases). The germline gives CDR1 KGHSH, CDR2 LQKENI. This CDR3 is built from 14 residues. V lost 2 bases to trimming and J lost 8 bases, with 15 bases between them. CDR3 in DNA: TGTGCCAGCTCACCAAGGGACTCCGGGACAGAAGCTTTCTTT. Encoded protein: CASSPRDSGTEAFF.

V is TRBV6-5 and J is TRBJ1-5; D is unresolved. V shed 11 bases and J shed 0 bases, with 17 bases lying between them. In germline, CDR1 is MNHEY, CDR2 SVGAGI. The CDR3 length is 15 residues. CDR3 bases: TGTGCCTGTTCAAAGGGTCAGGATAGCAATCAGCCCCAGCATTTT. The encoded protein is CACSKGQDSNQPQHF.

This clonotype showed up just a few times. The chain links TRBV4-2 to TRBJ2-7, with 8 bases fitting TRBD2. J gave up 8 bases and V 1 base, and 10 bases lay outside the gene matches. Germline V lookup: CDR1 LGHNA, CDR2 YNFKEQ. CDR3 length: 15 amino acids. CDR3 nucleotides: TGTGCCAGCAGCCAAGCAAGCGGGAGAGTGTCTCAGCAGTACTTC. This gives the protein CASSQASGRVSQQYF.

J is TRBJ1-1 and V is TRBV19, with 7 bases aligning to TRBD1. J was trimmed by 3 bases and V by 5 bases; bases with no gene match: 12. The CDR3 length is 16 residues. The germline gives CDR1 LNHDA, CDR2 SQIVND (reference sequence). In nucleotides, the CDR3 is TGTGCCAGTAGTCCCTTCGTGTCAGGGGGGTACACTGAAGCTTTCTTT. It yields the protein CASSPFVSGGYTEAFF. The full variable domain, in which reference TRBV19 and TRBJ1-1 provide the parts outside the CDR3, is DGGITQSPKYLFRKEGQNVTLSCEQNLNHDAMYWYRQDPGQGLRLIYYSQIVNDFQKGDIAEGYSVSREKKESFPLTVTSAQKNPTAFYLCASSPFVSGGYTEAFFGQGTRLTVV.

V usage is TRBV20-1 and J usage is TRBJ2-2; D might be TRBD2 (6 bases). This CDR3 is 13 amino acids long. Germline V gene data show CDR1 as DFQATT and CDR2 as SNEGSKA (reference sequence). V was cut by 3 bases and J by 10 bases, with 15 bases left in between. The CDR3 DNA is TGCAGTGCTAGTGGCCGGGGGTTCGTGGAGCTGTTTTTT. Translation gives CSASGRGFVELFF.